The 32 T cell receptor beta chains listed next were all sequenced from one sample in a study of Ad26.COV2.S vaccination and SARS-CoV-2 variants. Treatment described: over 15 received Ad26.COV2.S at low or high dose, single or two shots; about 5 received placebo; per-sample allocation not given. All samples were drawn on day 63, counting from the first vaccine or placebo injection. Data came from immunoSEQ multiplex PCR; TCRdb stores just in-frame clones and leaves some out. The sample has about 680,000 clones; approximately 88% are singletons. Sequencing was performed on peripheral blood, taken in a trial of Ad26.COV2.S vaccine versus placebo. The receptors come from a person aged 18-65 years who received the Ad26.COV2.S COVID-19 vaccine or a placebo.

The genes are TRBV6-5 and TRBJ2-7, with a weak D call TRBD1 (6 bases). V was clipped by 10 bases and J by 6 bases, with 19 bases between them. Per germline, CDR1 MNHEY and CDR2 SVGAGI. There are 13 residues in the CDR3. The CDR3 DNA reads TGTGCCACCGAACAGGGCCTGATCAGCGAGCAGTACTTC. Translating it yields CATEQGLISEQYF.

This rearrangement joins TRBV6-5 to TRBJ2-1; the match to TRBD2 covers 7 bases. CDR3 length: 15 amino acids. Germline trimming cut 5 bases from V and 4 bases from J; bases unmatched to any gene: 8. Germline CDR1 MNHEY, CDR2 SVGAGI. CDR3 protein: CASSTRLAPYNEQFF. The DNA of the CDR3 is TGTGCCAGCAGTACTCGACTAGCACCTTACAATGAGCAGTTCTTC.

This clone has just a few counts. The chain employs TRBV5-4 and TRBJ2-7; 7 nucleotides agree with TRBD1. V was pared by 2 bases and J by 9 bases, with 11 bases of the junction left unmatched. This CDR3 is 14 amino acids long. Germline lookup yields CDR1 SGHNT and CDR2 YYREEE (reference sequence). The CDR3 region has the DNA TGTGCCAGCAGCTTCAACAGGGGCCTACGATTGCAGTACTTC. Protein: CASSFNRGLRLQYF.

V gene TRBV6-2 or TRBV6-3 combines with J gene TRBJ2-1, with TRBD1 matching 9 bases. The V gene's germline CDR1 is MNHEY and CDR2 SVGEGT. This CDR3 spans 15 amino acids. V was pared by 4 bases and J by 7 bases, with 8 bases of the junction left unmatched. The CDR3 DNA reads as TGTGCCAGCAGTTGGTTAAGGACAGGGGAAAATGAGCAGTTCTTC. It is translated as CASSWLRTGENEQFF.

In regard to this clone: Other nucleotide sequences in the sample specify the same CDR3. The chain employs TRBV30 and TRBJ1-5, with 8 bases matching TRBD1. The CDR3 is 14 residues long. Germline assignment: CDR1 GTSNPN and CDR2 SVGIG (reference sequence). With 0 bases clipped from V and 7 bases from J, the junction kept 5 bases outside the gene matches. CDR3 residues: CAWSVRTGRQPQHF. CDR3 in DNA: TGTGCCTGGAGTGTACGGACAGGGAGACAGCCCCAGCATTTT. The whole variable domain, remainder taken from reference TRBV30 and TRBJ1-5, is SQTIHQWPATLVQPVGSPLSLECTVEGTSNPNLYWYRQAAGRGLQLLFYSVGIGQISSEVPQNLSASRPQDRQFILSSKKLLLSDSGFYLCAWSVRTGRQPQHFGDGTRLSIL.

The chain couples TRBV19 to TRBJ2-5; no clear D. This CDR3 is 13 amino acids long. The germline CDR1 and CDR2 sequences are LNHDA and SQIVND (reference sequence). The V and J ends lost 3 bases and 1 base respectively, with 6 bases between them. The CDR3 DNA is TGTGCCAGTAGTATTTTTGGCCAAGAGACCCAGTACTTC. It encodes CASSIFGQETQYF.

About this clone: Other DNA sequences within the sample encode an identical CDR3. The CDR3 nucleotides are TGCAGCGTTGAGGGACAGGGCGGGGAGACCCAGTACTTC. This encodes CSVEGQGGETQYF. This chain connects TRBV29-1 to TRBJ2-5; TRBD1 aligns across 9 bases. After removal of 3 bases from V and 5 bases from J, the junction contained 4 bases not matched to a gene. The CDR3 spans 13 residues. Per the germline V gene, CDR1 is SQVTM and CDR2 is ANQGSEA.

The J gene is TRBJ2-5, the V gene TRBV5-4, with TRBD1 matching over 9 bases. The CDR3 is made up of 15 amino acids. Germline CDR1 is SGHNT and CDR2 is YYREEE (reference sequence). Trimming removed 1 base from V and 1 base from J; junction bases left unmatched: 2. CDR3 in DNA: TGTGCCAGCAGCTTGACAGGGGGCCTCCAAGAGACCCAGTACTTC. It specifies CASSLTGGLQETQYF. Supplemented by reference TRBV5-4 and TRBJ2-5, the full variable domain reads ETGVTQSPTHLIKTRGQQVTLRCSSQSGHNTVSWYQQALGQGPQFIFQYYREEENGRGNFPPRFSGLQFPNYSSELNVNALELDDSALYLCASSLTGGLQETQYFGPGTRLLVL.

The V gene is TRBV2, the J gene TRBJ1-5, with 8 bases aligning to TRBD1. This CDR3 spans 16 amino acids. Germline V gene lookup returns CDR1 SNHLY and CDR2 FYNNEI. Trimming took 7 bases from V and 0 from J; bases not matched to a gene: 8. The CDR3: CASNHRTGNSNQPQHF. Written as DNA, the CDR3 is TGTGCCAGCAACCACCGGACAGGGAATAGCAATCAGCCCCAGCATTTT.

The chain recombines TRBV6-6 with TRBJ1-2; the D gene is possibly TRBD1 (6 bases). CDR1 MNHNY and CDR2 SVGAGI come from the germline V gene (reference sequence). The CDR3 has 15 residues. Trimming left V 6 bases short and J 4 bases short, with 18 bases between. The CDR3 is CASSDRLEGLYGYTF. CDR3 DNA sequence: TGTGCCAGCAGCGACAGGTTAGAGGGCCTCTATGGCTACACCTTC.

The genes are TRBV25-1 and TRBJ2-1; D is uncertain. Trimming took 8 bases from V and 7 from J, leaving 9 bases between them. The CDR3 has 11 residues. Germline V gene data show CDR1 as MGHDK and CDR2 as SYGVNS. The CDR3 DNA reads TGTGCCAGCCAAATCCGGAATGAGCAGTTCTTC. It yields the protein CASQIRNEQFF.

This chain joins TRBV6-6 and TRBJ2-7; TRBD1 matches at 7 bases. The V gene's germline CDR1 is MNHNY and CDR2 SVGAGI (reference sequence). This CDR3 is built from 13 residues. V was pared by 5 bases and J by 5 bases, with 6 bases of the junction left unmatched. CDR3 residues: CASSRKQGHEQYF. In nucleotides, the CDR3 is TGTGCCAGCAGTCGAAAACAGGGGCACGAGCAGTACTTC.

For the CDR3, the DNA is TGTGCCAGCAGTCCCGGACTAGCGGTGGCCGGGGAGCTGTTTTTT. It codes for CASSPGLAVAGELFF. The J gene is TRBJ2-2, the V gene TRBV27; 10 bases match TRBD2. The CDR3 has 15 amino acids. The V gene's germline CDR1 is MNHEY and CDR2 SMNVEV (reference sequence). Trimming took 5 bases from V and 6 from J; bases not matched to a gene: 6.

This clone was detected only once. CDR3 coding DNA: TGTGCCAGCAGTTACTCCTGGGGGCCGGAGACCCAGTACTTC. Encoded protein: CASSYSWGPETQYF. The J gene is TRBJ2-5, the V gene TRBV6-5; TRBD1 is a possible D gene (6 bases). V was trimmed by 0 bases and J by 5 bases, leaving 10 bases between them. Per the germline V gene, CDR1 is MNHEY and CDR2 is SVGAGI. The CDR3 sequence is 14 residues long.

This chain connects TRBV7-2 to TRBJ1-6; D is ambiguous. This CDR3 region has 12 residues. Germline CDR1 is SGHTA and CDR2 is FQGNSA. Trimming pared 5 bases from V and 8 bases from J, leaving 7 bases between. The CDR3 region has the DNA TGTGCCAGCAGCCGCCCTGATTCACCCCTCCACTTT. Protein product: CASSRPDSPLHF.

The chain has TRBV4-1 and TRBJ1-1; D unclear. This CDR3 spans 15 amino acids. The germline V gene has CDR1 MGHRA and CDR2 YSYEKL. Trimming left V 0 bases short and J 4 bases short, with 12 bases between. CDR3 sequence: CASSQDRGWSTEAFF. The CDR3 DNA is TGCGCCAGCAGCCAAGATCGGGGTTGGAGCACTGAAGCTTTCTTT.

The chain combines TRBV21-1 with TRBJ2-2; whether TRBD1, the table's D call, matches the DNA was not checked. TRBV21-1 is a documented pseudogene. The CDR3 is 14 amino acids. The CDR3 DNA reads as TGTGCCAGCAGCAAATGGCCGAACACCGGGGAGCTGTTTTTT. It specifies CASSKWPNTGELFF.

The chain has TRBV6-5 and TRBJ2-2; the D gene is possibly TRBD2 (6 bases). The CDR3 covers 15 residues. Germline lookup yields CDR1 MNHEY and CDR2 SVGAGI. Trimming left V 6 bases short and J 5 bases short, with 16 bases between. The CDR3 sequence: CASSWDFGGTGELFF. The DNA of the CDR3 is TGTGCCAGCAGCTGGGACTTTGGGGGAACCGGGGAGCTGTTTTTT.

The gene calls are TRBV18 and TRBJ2-3, with a weak D call TRBD1 (5 bases). The V gene's germline CDR1 is KGHSH and CDR2 LQKENI. This CDR3 spans 14 amino acids. Trimming took off 4 bases at V and 5 bases at J, with 13 bases between the two ends. This CDR3 reads CASSLQEFGDTQYF. In DNA form, the CDR3 reads TGTGCCAGCTCACTACAGGAGTTCGGAGATACGCAGTATTTT.

The chain couples TRBV5-6 to TRBJ2-7; D is unresolved. The CDR3 spans 11 residues. From germline, CDR1 is SGHDT and CDR2 YYEEEE. Trimming left V 4 bases short and J 13 bases short, with 15 bases between. CDR3 residues: CASSPTRSCYF. The CDR3 nucleotides are TGTGCCAGCAGCCCGACCAGGTCCTGCTACTTC. Using reference TRBV5-6 and TRBJ2-7 for the parts outside the CDR3, the full variable domain is DAGVTQSPTHLIKTRGQQVTLRCSPKSGHDTVSWYQQALGQGPQFIFQYYEEEERQRGNFPDRFSGHQFPNYSSELNVNALLLGDSALYLCASSPTRSCYFGPGTRLTVT.

Concerning this clone itself: Other DNA sequences of this sample code for an identical CDR3. The V gene is TRBV9, the J gene TRBJ1-3; D might be TRBD1 (5 bases). In germline, CDR1 is SGDLS, CDR2 YYNGEE. V shed 3 bases and J shed 3 bases, with 10 bases lying between them. There are 14 residues in the CDR3. CDR3 loop: CASSARDDGNTIYF. In DNA form, the CDR3 reads TGTGCCAGCAGCGCCCGGGACGATGGAAACACCATATATTTT.

The genes are TRBV24-1 and TRBJ2-2; no definite D call. The CDR3 is 12 amino acids. Germline V gene data show CDR1 as KGHDR and CDR2 as SFDVKD. Trimming took 3 bases from V and 6 from J, leaving 4 bases between them. CDR3 coding DNA: TGTGCCACCAGTGATGAACCCGGGGAGCTGTTTTTT. Translation: CATSDEPGELFF.

The chain joins TRBV5-1 to TRBJ2-2, with D possibly being TRBD1 (6 bases). Trimming pared 1 base from V and 3 bases from J, leaving 13 bases between. The CDR3 has 16 residues. Germline loops: CDR1 SGHRS, CDR2 YFSETQ. The CDR3 DNA sequence: TGCGCCAGCAGCTTGCCCAGGAAGGGGGACACCGGGGAGCTGTTTTTT. Protein product: CASSLPRKGDTGELFF.

The V and J genes are TRBV9 and TRBJ1-5, with 8 bases identical to TRBD1. The germline CDR1 and CDR2 sequences are SGDLS and YYNGEE. Germline trimming cut 3 bases from V and 5 bases from J; bases unmatched to any gene: 4. The CDR3 extends over 14 amino acids. DNA of the CDR3: TGTGCCAGCAGCGCCACAGGGGGGGATCAGCCCCAGCATTTT. It specifies CASSATGGDQPQHF. Complete variable domain (other parts from reference TRBV9 and TRBJ1-5): DSGVTQTPKHLITATGQRVTLRCSPRSGDLSVYWYQQSLDQGLQFLIQYYNGEERAKGNILERFSAQQFPDLHSELNLSSLELGDSALYFCASSATGGDQPQHFGDGTRLSIL.

The chain's CDR3 is CASSLQGIEGNTIYF. For the CDR3, the DNA is TGCGCCAGCAGCTTACAGGGCATTGAAGGAAACACCATATATTTT. The gene calls are TRBV5-1 and TRBJ1-3; D possibly corresponds to TRBD1 (6 bases). The CDR3 length is 15 residues. Per germline, CDR1 SGHRS and CDR2 YFSETQ. V shed 2 bases and J shed 4 bases, with 13 bases lying between them.

The V gene is TRBV24-1, the J gene TRBJ2-1; no definite D call. V lost 3 bases, J lost 10 bases, and 9 bases lay in between. CDR3 length: 12 amino acids. From germline, CDR1 is KGHDR and CDR2 SFDVKD. The CDR3: CATSDQQPEQFF. CDR3 bases: TGTGCCACCAGTGATCAACAGCCAGAGCAGTTCTTC.

V and J are TRBV6-5 and TRBJ2-5; TRBD1 is a possible D gene (6 bases). The CDR3 is 14 amino acids. Between the trimmed V and J ends, which lost 0 bases and 4 bases, there was a span of 9 bases. Germline V gene lookup returns CDR1 MNHEY and CDR2 SVGAGI. CDR3 in DNA: TGTGCCAGCAGTTACTCGGTACAGGGAGAGACCCAGTACTTC. Translating it yields CASSYSVQGETQYF.

The chain couples TRBV19 to TRBJ2-4; the D is unclear. CDR3 length: 15 amino acids. The V and J ends lost 6 bases and 0 bases respectively, with 12 bases between them. CDR1 and CDR2 (germline): LNHDA, SQIVND (reference sequence). CDR3 in amino acids: CASSTVFLAKNIQYF. CDR3 sequence (DNA): TGTGCCAGTAGCACAGTCTTTTTAGCCAAAAACATTCAGTACTTC.

The rearrangement uses TRBV12-3 or TRBV12-4 and TRBJ2-3, with a weak D call TRBD2 (5 bases). Trimming left V 6 bases short and J 6 bases short, with 13 bases between. This CDR3 comprises 13 residues. CDR3 nucleotides: TGTGCCAGCAGCGACCCGCCGGGGGATACGCAGTATTTT. Residues: CASSDPPGDTQYF.

This clone was picked up a small number of times. J is TRBJ1-1 and V is TRBV11-2, with D maybe TRBD1 (5 bases). Trimming left V 5 bases short and J 0 bases short, with 10 bases between. This CDR3 is built from 14 residues. Germline CDR1 SGHAT, CDR2 FQNNGV. CDR3 coding DNA: TGTGCCAGCAGCCAACAGGCGCTGAACACTGAAGCTTTCTTT. Protein sequence: CASSQQALNTEAFF. The full variable domain, rest sourced from reference TRBV11-2 and TRBJ1-1, is EAGVAQSPRYKIIEKRQSVAFWCNPISGHATLYWYQQILGQGPKLLIQFQNNGVVDDSQLPKDRFSAERLKGVDSTLKIQPAKLEDSAVYLCASSQQALNTEAFFGQGTRLTVV.

The chain recombines TRBV6-5 with TRBJ2-2; D uncertain. The CDR3 runs 15 residues. Germline CDR1 and CDR2: MNHEY and SVGAGI. V lost 2 bases and J lost 2, with 9 bases in between. In nucleotides, the CDR3 is TGTGCCAGCAGTTACCGCTCCCAAAACACCGGGGAGCTGTTTTTT. This gives the protein CASSYRSQNTGELFF.

V is TRBV19 and J is TRBJ1-2, with D possibly TRBD1 on 6 matching bases. The CDR3 loop spans 16 amino acids. The germline gives CDR1 LNHDA, CDR2 SQIVND (reference sequence). Trimming stripped 4 bases from V and 3 bases from J, with 18 bases between. This CDR3 is CASSRYPGTTHYGYTF. The DNA for the CDR3 is TGTGCCAGTAGTAGATACCCCGGGACAACTCACTATGGCTACACCTTC.